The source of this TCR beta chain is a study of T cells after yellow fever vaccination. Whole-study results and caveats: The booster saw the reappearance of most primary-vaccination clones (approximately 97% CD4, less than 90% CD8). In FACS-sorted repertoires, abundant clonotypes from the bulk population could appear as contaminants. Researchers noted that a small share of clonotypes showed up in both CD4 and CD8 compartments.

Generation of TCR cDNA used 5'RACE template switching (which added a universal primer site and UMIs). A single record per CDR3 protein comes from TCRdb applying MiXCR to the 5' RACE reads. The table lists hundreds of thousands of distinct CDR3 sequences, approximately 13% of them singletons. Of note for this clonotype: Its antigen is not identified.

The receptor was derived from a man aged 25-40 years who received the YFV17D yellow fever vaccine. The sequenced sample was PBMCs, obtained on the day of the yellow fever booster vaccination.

Written as DNA, the CDR3 is TGTGCCAGCAGCTTATATGGGCCGGGAGCCTACGAGCAGTACTTC. Its protein product is CASSLYGPGAYEQYF. The chain is built from TRBV7-9 and TRBJ2-7, with a tentative D call TRBD2 (6 bases). Between the trimmed V and J ends, which lost 2 bases and 2 bases, there was a span of 13 bases. Per germline, CDR1 SEHNR and CDR2 FQNEAQ (reference sequence). This CDR3 has 15 residues.